This T cell receptor (beta chain) came from a study of blood T cells in healthy people across ages. Findings and caveats of the study: Among long-lived donors, naive CD4+ cells were more numerous and diversity higher than in aged donors. TCR beta diversity, measured per million T cells, fell in a roughly linear way with age.

The authors ran a second PCR of about 6 to 11 cycles using a sample-barcoded 5' primer and a J-beta primer mix. TCRdb re-called the 5' RACE reads through MiXCR, storing one row per CDR3 protein. The sample gives some 1,800,000 distinct CDR3 sequences, more than 35% of which show up once; approximately 22% is in the top ten. This clonotype has more than one count but fewer than ten. The antigen is undetermined. Total RNA, at least 6 micrograms per sample, was extracted from PBMCs. The CDR3 has 18 amino acids. J was trimmed by 4 bases and V by 4 bases; bases with no gene match: 10. From germline, CDR1 is MNHEY and CDR2 SVGEGT.

The sequencing input was blood. The chain links TRBV6-2 or TRBV6-3 to TRBJ2-2; 12 bases are shared with TRBD1. The clonotype comes from a human donor in good health. This CDR3 reads CASSWGQGASGRTGELFF. The CDR3 nucleotides are TGTGCCAGCAGTTGGGGACAGGGGGCGTCGGGACGCACCGGGGAGCTGTTTTTT.